The 4 T cell receptor beta chains given below trace back to one sample, sequenced in a study of CD8 T cells in Susac syndrome. A quantity of about 0.5 to 1 ug RNA underwent reverse transcription using random hexamers. From the immunoSEQ multiplex PCR reads, TCRdb called clonotypes with MiXCR, one entry per CDR3 protein. Of some 170,000 distinct CDR3 sequences listed, about 94% are singletons. The sample comprised CD4+ T cells from PBMCs. These receptors originate from a human donor in good health.

V gene TRBV6-2 or TRBV6-3 combines with J gene TRBJ2-7; the D is unclear. Germline assignment: CDR1 MNHEY and CDR2 SVGEGT. The CDR3 covers 11 residues. V shed 2 bases and J shed 10 bases, with 9 bases lying between them. The CDR3 coding sequence is TGTGCCAGCAGTTACCTGGCTGCTCAGTACTTC. It is translated as CASSYLAAQYF.

The chain is built from TRBV15 and TRBJ1-1, with D uncertain. The CDR3 extends over 14 amino acids. V gave up 1 base and J gave up 4 bases, with 10 bases separating them. The germline V gene has CDR1 LNHNV and CDR2 YYDKDF (reference sequence). For the CDR3, the DNA is TGTGCCACCAGCAGAGGGGAGGCGGGCACTGAAGCTTTCTTT. Translation gives CATSRGEAGTEAFF.

V gene TRBV7-6 combines with J gene TRBJ2-2; TRBD2 might be the D (5 bases). The germline gives CDR1 SGHVS, CDR2 FNYEAQ. The CDR3 sequence is 15 residues long. Trimming left V 5 bases short and J 5 bases short, with 15 bases between. As DNA, the CDR3 is TGTGCCAGCAGCGGGCGGGCTGCGAGGACCGGGGAGCTGTTTTTT. Residues: CASSGRAARTGELFF. Full variable domain (outside the CDR3, taken from reference TRBV7-6 and TRBJ2-2): GAGVSQSPRYKVTKRGQDVALRCDPISGHVSLYWYRQALGQGPEFLTYFNYEAQQDKSGLPNDRFSAERPEGSISTLTIQRTEQRDSAMYRCASSGRAARTGELFFGEGSRLTVL.

V and J are TRBV29-1 and TRBJ1-2; tentatively, D is TRBD1 (5 bases). Looked up from germline, CDR1 is SQVTM and CDR2 is ANQGSEA. This CDR3 spans 13 amino acids. V was clipped by 3 bases and J by 7 bases, with 15 bases between them. The chain's CDR3 is CSVDRSERGGYTF. CDR3 in DNA: TGCAGCGTTGACAGGTCCGAAAGGGGTGGCTACACCTTC.